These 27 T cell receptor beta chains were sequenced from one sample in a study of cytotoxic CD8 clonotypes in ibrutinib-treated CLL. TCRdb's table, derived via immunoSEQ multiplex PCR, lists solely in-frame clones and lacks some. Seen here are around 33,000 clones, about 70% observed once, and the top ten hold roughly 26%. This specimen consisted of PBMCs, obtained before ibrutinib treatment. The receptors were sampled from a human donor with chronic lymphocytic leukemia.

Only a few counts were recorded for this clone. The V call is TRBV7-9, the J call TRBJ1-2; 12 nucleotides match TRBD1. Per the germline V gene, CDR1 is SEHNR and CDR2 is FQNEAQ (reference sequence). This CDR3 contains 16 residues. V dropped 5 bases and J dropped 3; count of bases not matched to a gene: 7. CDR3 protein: CASSGGGTGGHYGYTF. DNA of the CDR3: TGTGCCAGCAGCGGAGGCGGGACAGGGGGCCACTATGGCTACACCTTC.

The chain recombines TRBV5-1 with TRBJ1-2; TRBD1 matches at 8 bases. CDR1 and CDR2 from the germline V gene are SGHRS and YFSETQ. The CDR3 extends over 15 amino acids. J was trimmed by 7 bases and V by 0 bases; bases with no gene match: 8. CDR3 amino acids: CASSLDEQGGTGYTF. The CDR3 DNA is TGCGCCAGCAGCTTGGATGAACAGGGGGGTACTGGCTACACCTTC.

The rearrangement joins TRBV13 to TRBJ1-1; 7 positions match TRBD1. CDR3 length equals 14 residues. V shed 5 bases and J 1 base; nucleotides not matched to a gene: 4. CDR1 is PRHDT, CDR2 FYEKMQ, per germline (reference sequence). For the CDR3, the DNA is TGTGCCAGCAGCCCGGGACAGAAGAACACTGAAGCTTTCTTT. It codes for CASSPGQKNTEAFF. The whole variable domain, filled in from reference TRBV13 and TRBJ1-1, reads AAGVIQSPRHLIKEKRETATLKCYPIPRHDTVYWYQQGPGQDPQFLISFYEKMQSDKGSIPDRFSAQQFSDYHSELNMSSLELGDSALYFCASSPGQKNTEAFFGQGTRLTVV.

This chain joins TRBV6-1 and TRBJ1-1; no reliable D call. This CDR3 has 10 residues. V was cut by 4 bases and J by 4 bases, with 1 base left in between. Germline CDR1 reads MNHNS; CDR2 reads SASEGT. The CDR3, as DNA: TGTGCCAGCAGTGCCACTGAAGCTTTCTTT. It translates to CASSATEAFF.

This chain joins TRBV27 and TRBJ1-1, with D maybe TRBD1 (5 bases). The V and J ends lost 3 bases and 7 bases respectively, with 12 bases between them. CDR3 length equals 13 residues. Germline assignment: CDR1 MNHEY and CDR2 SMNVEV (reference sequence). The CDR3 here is CASSFKGLNEAFF. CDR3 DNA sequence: TGTGCCAGCAGTTTTAAGGGGCTTAATGAAGCTTTCTTT.

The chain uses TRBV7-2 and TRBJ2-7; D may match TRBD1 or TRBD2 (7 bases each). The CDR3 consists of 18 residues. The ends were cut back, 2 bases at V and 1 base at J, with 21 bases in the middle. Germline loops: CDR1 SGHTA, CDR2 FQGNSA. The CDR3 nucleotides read TGTGCCAGCAGCTTAATGGCACAGGGGACTACCCTATCCTACGAGCAGTACTTC. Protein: CASSLMAQGTTLSYEQYF. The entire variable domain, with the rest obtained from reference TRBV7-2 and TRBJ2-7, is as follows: GAGVSQSPSNKVTEKGKDVELRCDPISGHTALYWYRQSLGQGLEFLIYFQGNSAPDKSGLPSDRFSAERTGGSVSTLTIQRTQQEDSAVYLCASSLMAQGTTLSYEQYFGPGTRLTVT.

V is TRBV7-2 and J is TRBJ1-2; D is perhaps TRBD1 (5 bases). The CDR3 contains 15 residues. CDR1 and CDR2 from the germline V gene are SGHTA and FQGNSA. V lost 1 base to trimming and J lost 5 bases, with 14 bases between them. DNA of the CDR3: TGTGCCAGCAGCTTAGAAACTAGGACACTTTATGGCTACACCTTC. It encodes CASSLETRTLYGYTF.

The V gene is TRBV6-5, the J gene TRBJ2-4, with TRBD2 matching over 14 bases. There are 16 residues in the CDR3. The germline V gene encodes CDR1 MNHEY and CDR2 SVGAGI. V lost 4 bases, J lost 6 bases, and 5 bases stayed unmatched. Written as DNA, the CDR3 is TGTGCCAGCAGTTGGGGACTAGCGGGAGAGGGAAACATTCAGTACTTC. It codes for CASSWGLAGEGNIQYF.

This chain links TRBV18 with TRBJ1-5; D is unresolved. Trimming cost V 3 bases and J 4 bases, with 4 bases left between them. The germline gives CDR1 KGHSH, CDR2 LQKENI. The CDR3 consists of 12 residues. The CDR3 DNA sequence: TGTGCCAGCTCACCCCCTAATCAGCCCCAGCATTTT. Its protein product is CASSPPNQPQHF.

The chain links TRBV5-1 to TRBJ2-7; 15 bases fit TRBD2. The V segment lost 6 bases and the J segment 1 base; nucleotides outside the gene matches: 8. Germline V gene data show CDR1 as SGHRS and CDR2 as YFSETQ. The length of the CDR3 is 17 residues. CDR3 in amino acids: CASKSGTSGGYSYEQYF. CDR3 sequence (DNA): TGCGCCAGCAAGTCCGGGACTAGCGGGGGGTATTCCTACGAGCAGTACTTC.

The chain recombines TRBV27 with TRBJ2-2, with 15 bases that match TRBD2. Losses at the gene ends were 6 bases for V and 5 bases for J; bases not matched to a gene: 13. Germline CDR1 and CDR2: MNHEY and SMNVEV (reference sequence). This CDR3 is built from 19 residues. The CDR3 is CASSYSGLAGGKFTGELFF. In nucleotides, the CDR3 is TGTGCCAGCAGCTATTCTGGACTAGCGGGAGGGAAGTTTACCGGGGAGCTGTTTTTT.

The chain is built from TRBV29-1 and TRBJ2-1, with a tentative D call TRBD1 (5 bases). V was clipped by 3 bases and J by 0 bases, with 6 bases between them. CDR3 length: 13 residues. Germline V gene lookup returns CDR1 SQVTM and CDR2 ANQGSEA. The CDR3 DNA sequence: TGCAGCGTTGATCAGGGCTCCTACAATGAGCAGTTCTTC. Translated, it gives CSVDQGSYNEQFF.

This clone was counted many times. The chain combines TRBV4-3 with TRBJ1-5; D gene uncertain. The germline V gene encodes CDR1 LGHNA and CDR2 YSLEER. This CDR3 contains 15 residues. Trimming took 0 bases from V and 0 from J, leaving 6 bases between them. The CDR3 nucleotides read TGCGCCAGCAGCCAAGACATGAATAGCAATCAGCCCCAGCATTTT. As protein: CASSQDMNSNQPQHF.

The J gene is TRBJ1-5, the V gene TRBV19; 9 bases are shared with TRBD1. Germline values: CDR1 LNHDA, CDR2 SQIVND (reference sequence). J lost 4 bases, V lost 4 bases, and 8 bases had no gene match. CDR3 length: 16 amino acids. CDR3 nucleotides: TGTGCCAGTAGTACCCTCCCGACAGGGGGGAATCAGCCCCAGCATTTT. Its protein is CASSTLPTGGNQPQHF.

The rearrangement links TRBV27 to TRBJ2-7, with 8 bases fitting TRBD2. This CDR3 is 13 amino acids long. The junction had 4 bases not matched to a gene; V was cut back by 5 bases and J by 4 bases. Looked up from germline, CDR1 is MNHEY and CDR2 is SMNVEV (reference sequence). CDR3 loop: CASSSAGGYEQYF. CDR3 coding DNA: TGTGCCAGCAGTAGCGCGGGGGGTTACGAGCAGTACTTC.

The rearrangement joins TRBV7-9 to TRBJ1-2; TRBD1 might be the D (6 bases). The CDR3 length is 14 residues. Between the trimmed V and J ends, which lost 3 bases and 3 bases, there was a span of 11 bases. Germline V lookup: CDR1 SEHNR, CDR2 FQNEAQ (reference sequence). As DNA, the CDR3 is TGTGCCAGCAGCTTGGGGGCCAGGGACTATGGCTACACCTTC. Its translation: CASSLGARDYGYTF.

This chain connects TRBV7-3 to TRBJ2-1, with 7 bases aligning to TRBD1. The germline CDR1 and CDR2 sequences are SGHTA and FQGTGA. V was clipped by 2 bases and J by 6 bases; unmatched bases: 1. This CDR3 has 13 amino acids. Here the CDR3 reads CASSLRQGNEQFF. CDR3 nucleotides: TGTGCCAGCAGCTTACGACAGGGCAATGAGCAGTTCTTC.

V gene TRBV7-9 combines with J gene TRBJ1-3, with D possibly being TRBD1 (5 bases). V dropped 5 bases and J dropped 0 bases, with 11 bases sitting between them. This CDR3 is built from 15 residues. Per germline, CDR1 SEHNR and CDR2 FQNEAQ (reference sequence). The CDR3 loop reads CASSPVGGSGNTIYF. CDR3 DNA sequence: TGTGCCAGCAGCCCGGTCGGGGGCTCTGGAAACACCATATATTTT.

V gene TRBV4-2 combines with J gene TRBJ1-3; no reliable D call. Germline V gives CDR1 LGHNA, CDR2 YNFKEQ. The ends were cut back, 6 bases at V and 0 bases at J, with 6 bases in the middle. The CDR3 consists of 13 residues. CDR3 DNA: TGTGCCAGCAGTCGAGACTCTGGAAACACCATATATTTT. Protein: CASSRDSGNTIYF.

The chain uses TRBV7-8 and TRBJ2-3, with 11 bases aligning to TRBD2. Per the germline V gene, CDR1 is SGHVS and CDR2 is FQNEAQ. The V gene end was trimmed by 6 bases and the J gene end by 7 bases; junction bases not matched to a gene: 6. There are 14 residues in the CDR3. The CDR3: CASRGLAVNNTQYF. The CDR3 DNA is TGTGCCAGCAGGGGACTAGCGGTTAATAATACGCAGTATTTT.

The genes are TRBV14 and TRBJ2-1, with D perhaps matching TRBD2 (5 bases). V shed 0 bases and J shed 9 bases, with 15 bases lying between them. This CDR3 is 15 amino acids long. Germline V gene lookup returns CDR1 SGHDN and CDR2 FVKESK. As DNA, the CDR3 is TGTGCCAGCAGCCAAGACCAGGAGGAGTCTAGTGAGCAGTTCTTC. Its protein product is CASSQDQEESSEQFF.

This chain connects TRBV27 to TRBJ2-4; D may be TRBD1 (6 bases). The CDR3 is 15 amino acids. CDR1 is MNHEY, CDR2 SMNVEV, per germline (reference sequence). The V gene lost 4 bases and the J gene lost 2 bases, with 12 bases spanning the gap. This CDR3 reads CASSSQQGSKNIQYF. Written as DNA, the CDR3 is TGTGCCAGCAGTTCGCAACAGGGTTCCAAAAACATTCAGTACTTC.

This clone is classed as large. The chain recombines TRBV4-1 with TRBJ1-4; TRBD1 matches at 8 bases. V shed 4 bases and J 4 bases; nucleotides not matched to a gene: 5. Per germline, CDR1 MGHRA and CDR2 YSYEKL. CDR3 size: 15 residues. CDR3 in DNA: TGCGCCAGCAGCCCAGAGGACAGGGATAATGAAAAACTGTTTTTT. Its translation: CASSPEDRDNEKLFF.

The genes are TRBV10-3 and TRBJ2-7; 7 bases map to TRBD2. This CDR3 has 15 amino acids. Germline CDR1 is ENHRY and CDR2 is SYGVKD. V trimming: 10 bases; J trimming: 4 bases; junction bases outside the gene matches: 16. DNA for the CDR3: TGTGCCACCGTTCCTACGGGGGGAACGGAGTACGAGCAGTACTTC. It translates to CATVPTGGTEYEQYF.

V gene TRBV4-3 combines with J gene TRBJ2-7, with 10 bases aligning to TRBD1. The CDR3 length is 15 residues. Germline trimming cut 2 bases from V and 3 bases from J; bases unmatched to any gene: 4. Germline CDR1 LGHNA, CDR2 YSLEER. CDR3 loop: CASSQSGTGDYEQYF. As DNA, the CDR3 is TGCGCCAGCAGCCAATCCGGGACAGGGGACTACGAGCAGTACTTC.

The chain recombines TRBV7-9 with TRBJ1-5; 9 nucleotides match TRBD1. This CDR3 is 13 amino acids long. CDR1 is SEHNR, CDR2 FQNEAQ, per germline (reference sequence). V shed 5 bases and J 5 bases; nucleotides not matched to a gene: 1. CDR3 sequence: CASSRTGDQPQHF. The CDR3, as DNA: TGTGCCAGCAGCCGGACAGGGGATCAGCCCCAGCATTTT.

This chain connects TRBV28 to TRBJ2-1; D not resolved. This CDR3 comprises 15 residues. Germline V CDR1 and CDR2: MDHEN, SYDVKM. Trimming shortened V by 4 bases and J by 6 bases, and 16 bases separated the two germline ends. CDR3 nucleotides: TGTGCCAGCAGTTATCTCCTTACCTTTGTCAATGAGCAGTTCTTC. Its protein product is CASSYLLTFVNEQFF.